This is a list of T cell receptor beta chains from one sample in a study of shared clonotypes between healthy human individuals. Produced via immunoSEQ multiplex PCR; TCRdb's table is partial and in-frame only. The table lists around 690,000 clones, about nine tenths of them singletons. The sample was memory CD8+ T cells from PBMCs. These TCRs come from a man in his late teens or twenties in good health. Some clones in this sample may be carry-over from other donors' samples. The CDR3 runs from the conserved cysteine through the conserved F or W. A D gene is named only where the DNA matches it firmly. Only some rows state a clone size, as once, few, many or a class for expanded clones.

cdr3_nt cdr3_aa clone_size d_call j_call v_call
TGCGCCAGCAGCTTCGTTTGGATGGGTCGGATAGATACGCAGTATTTT CASSFVWMGRIDTQYF - - TRBJ2-3 TRBV5-1
TGTGCCAGCAGCTTATCTCGGGACAGGGAACACGAGCAGTACTTC CASSLSRDREHEQYF - TRBD1 TRBJ2-7 TRBV7-8
TGTGCCAGCAGCGCCGGGACTAGCGGGAGAAGTATATCACACAATGAGCAGTTCTTC CASSAGTSGRSISHNEQFF - TRBD2 TRBJ2-1 TRBV5-5
TGTGCCAGCAGTGCGGGACCATCCTACGAGCAGTACTTC CASSAGPSYEQYF - - TRBJ2-7 TRBV6-1
TGTGCCAGCAGCGAAGACAGGTCAAGAAGAACCGGGGAGCTGTTTTTT CASSEDRSRRTGELFF - - TRBJ2-2 TRBV21-1
TGTGCCAGCAGCACGGGACGAAAGCCTTACGAGCAGTACTTC CASSTGRKPYEQYF - - TRBJ2-7 TRBV13
TGTGCCAGCAGATCACCGGGACTAGCGGATCTAGCCAAAAACATTCAGTACTTC CASRSPGLADLAKNIQYF many TRBD2 TRBJ2-4 TRBV2
TGTGCTAGTGGCACCCGCTCTGGCTACACCTTC CASGTRSGYTF - - TRBJ1-2 TRBV12-5
TGTGCCAGCAGGTGGACAGGGACTAAGCAGTTCTTC CASRWTGTKQFF - - TRBJ2-1 TRBV28
TGTGCCAGCAGCTTGCCGGGACAGGGAGAACCCCAGCATTTT CASSLPGQGEPQHF - TRBD1 TRBJ1-5 TRBV5-5